The sequence of this TCR beta chain was determined in a study of blood T cell repertoires in COVID-19. V was pared by 4 bases and J by 3 bases, with 10 bases of the junction left unmatched. CDR1 is MNHEY and CDR2 is SMNVEV in the germline V gene (reference sequence). This CDR3 spans 17 amino acids. TCRdb's copy holds only in-frame clones and misses some; the assay was immunoSEQ multiplex PCR. The table shows 250,000 to 350,000 clones, with approximately 84% occurring only once. Sequencing used peripheral blood. The J gene is TRBJ2-3, the V gene TRBV27, with TRBD2 matching 10 bases. The origin of this receptor is a human donor with COVID-19, enrolled during active disease. The donor label of this sample is uncertain. This CDR3 reads CASSSHPLAGRTDTQYF. As DNA, the CDR3 is TGTGCCAGCAGTTCCCATCCACTAGCGGGGAGGACAGATACGCAGTATTTT.